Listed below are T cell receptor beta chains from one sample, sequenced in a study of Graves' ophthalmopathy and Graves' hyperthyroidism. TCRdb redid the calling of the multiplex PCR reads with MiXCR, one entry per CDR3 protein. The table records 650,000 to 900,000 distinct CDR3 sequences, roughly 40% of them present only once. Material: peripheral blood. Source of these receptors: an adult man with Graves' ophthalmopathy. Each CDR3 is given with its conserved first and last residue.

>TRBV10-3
CAISESTRGLAFF
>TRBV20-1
CSASEGHFGNTVYF
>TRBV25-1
CASSIAGQGDSPLHF
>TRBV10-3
CAISEGHSNSGNTLYF
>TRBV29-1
CSGGLAGEDTQYF
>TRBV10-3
CAISETKETQYF
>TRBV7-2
CASSSGRRTNYGYTF
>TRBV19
CASSISGLGNYGYTF
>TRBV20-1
CSARRPGLNTEAFF
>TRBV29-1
CSMIRGGLGETQYF
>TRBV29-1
CSVAGPNTEAFF
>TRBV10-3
CAIRDGTGRHTEAFF
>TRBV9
CASSVAWGTGELFF
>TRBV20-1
CSARRILGGIKETQYF
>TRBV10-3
CAISGPGDLEKPNYGYTF
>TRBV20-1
CSALDPPAGNTIYF
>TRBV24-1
CASSSDPRVGNQPQHF
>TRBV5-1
CASSRDRGSDSPLHF